The 28 T cell receptor beta chains reported below all come from one sample, sequenced in a study of STAT3 mutations in large granular lymphocyte leukemia. Whole-study results and caveats: In T-cell large granular lymphocyte leukemia, about half of patients showed multiple immunodominant subclonotypes.

Assay used: immunoSEQ multiplex PCR; TCRdb lists only in-frame clones, some missing. The sample records around 17,000 clones, around four fifths being singletons. Their recognized antigens are unknown. What was sequenced was peripheral blood mononuclear cells. These receptors all stem from a man over 45 with T-cell large granular lymphocyte leukemia. Some clones in this sample may be carry-over from other donors' samples.

The chain has TRBV29-1 and TRBJ2-5, with 13 bases fitting TRBD2. This CDR3 has 16 residues. J lost 1 base, V lost 1 base, and 3 bases had no gene match. CDR1 is SQVTM, CDR2 ANQGSEA, per germline. CDR3 residues: CSVEGRTSGSQETQYF. The CDR3 nucleotides are TGCAGCGTTGAAGGCCGGACTAGCGGGAGCCAAGAGACCCAGTACTTC.

V gene TRBV14 combines with J gene TRBJ2-1; 9 positions agree with TRBD2. Per the germline V gene, CDR1 is SGHDN and CDR2 is FVKESK. After removal of 0 bases from V and 3 bases from J, the junction contained 6 bases not matched to a gene. CDR3 size: 17 residues. The CDR3 reads CASSQDGGRAYYNEQFF. The CDR3 nucleotides read TGTGCCAGCAGCCAAGATGGCGGGAGGGCCTACTACAATGAGCAGTTCTTC.

The gene calls are TRBV27 and TRBJ2-2; TRBD1 is a possible D gene (5 bases). The germline V gene encodes CDR1 MNHEY and CDR2 SMNVEV (reference sequence). The length of the CDR3 is 16 residues. Between the trimmed V and J ends, which lost 5 bases and 2 bases, there was a span of 15 bases. Written as DNA, the CDR3 is TGTGCCAGCAGTCCCCAGGACAAGTTTAACACCGGGGAGCTGTTTTTT. This encodes CASSPQDKFNTGELFF.

This rearrangement joins TRBV7-9 to TRBJ1-1, with a weak D call TRBD1 (5 bases). With 5 bases removed from V and 1 base from J, the gap between germline ends came to 26 bases. Germline CDR1 SEHNR, CDR2 FQNEAQ (reference sequence). The CDR3 runs 19 residues. The DNA for the CDR3 is TGTGCCAGCAGCCCCCCGACGAGCGGGGGAAGAGGGAAGAACACTGAAGCTTTCTTT. It codes for CASSPPTSGGRGKNTEAFF.

This chain uses TRBV6-5 with TRBJ1-3, with a tentative D call TRBD1 (5 bases). Germline CDR1 reads MNHEY; CDR2 reads SVGAGI. The CDR3 is 15 residues long. Trimming shortened V by 5 bases and J by 7 bases, and 18 bases separated the two germline ends. The CDR3 here is CASSTTGGAANTIYF. The CDR3 region has the DNA TGTGCCAGCAGTACCACAGGCGGGGCGGCGAACACCATATATTTT.

The chain uses TRBV19 and TRBJ1-2, with a tentative D call TRBD1 (6 bases). The germline CDR1 and CDR2 sequences are LNHDA and SQIVND (reference sequence). The CDR3 covers 13 residues. The V and J ends lost 7 bases and 3 bases respectively, with 12 bases between them. The CDR3 loop is CASMEGGDYGYTF. In DNA form, the CDR3 reads TGTGCCAGTATGGAGGGGGGTGACTATGGCTACACCTTC.

V usage is TRBV15 and J usage is TRBJ1-4; the D gene is possibly TRBD1 (6 bases). Trimming stripped 3 bases from V and 5 bases from J, with 16 bases between. This CDR3 spans 16 amino acids. The germline gives CDR1 LNHNV, CDR2 YYDKDF (reference sequence). Written as DNA, the CDR3 is TGTGCCACCAGCAGGTCCCCCCTGGACAGCAATGAAAAACTGTTTTTT. Translated, it gives CATSRSPLDSNEKLFF. Drawing the rest from reference TRBV15 and TRBJ1-4, the complete variable domain is DAMVIQNPRYQVTQFGKPVTLSCSQTLNHNVMYWYQQKSSQAPKLLFHYYDKDFNNEADTPDNFQSRRPNTSFCFLDIRSPGLGDTAMYLCATSRSPLDSNEKLFFGSGTQLSVL.

CDR3 residues: CASSGKTGGPNDYGYTF. CDR3 bases: TGTGCCAGCAGCGGTAAAACAGGGGGCCCCAACGACTATGGCTACACCTTC. J is TRBJ1-2 and V is TRBV5-4, with 9 bases aligning to TRBD1. V was pared by 4 bases and J by 3 bases, with 13 bases of the junction left unmatched. CDR1 and CDR2 (germline): SGHNT, YYREEE (reference sequence). The CDR3 length is 17 residues.

V and J are TRBV6-6 and TRBJ2-1; 8 bases match TRBD1. CDR3 size: 14 residues. Per germline, CDR1 MNHNY and CDR2 SVGAGI (reference sequence). V gave up 7 bases and J gave up 9 bases; unmatched junction bases: 11. CDR3 coding DNA: TGTGCCAGCACCCCCTGGCAGGGGGCGGGTGAGCAGTTCTTC. This encodes CASTPWQGAGEQFF.

This clone turned up a few times. J is TRBJ1-5 and V is TRBV19; no definite D call. The CDR3 loop spans 13 amino acids. V was cut by 5 bases and J by 7 bases, with 12 bases left in between. The germline CDR1 and CDR2 sequences are LNHDA and SQIVND (reference sequence). The CDR3 bases are TGTGCCAGTAGTCCAACAAGTTTCCAGCCCCAGCATTTT. Its translation: CASSPTSFQPQHF.

CDR3 DNA: TGTGCCAGCAGTTTAAATGCAGGGAACTATGGCTACACCTTC. Translation gives CASSLNAGNYGYTF. The V and J genes are TRBV27 and TRBJ1-2; TRBD1 might be the D (5 bases). This CDR3 spans 14 amino acids. The V gene lost 2 bases and the J gene lost 2 bases, with 9 bases spanning the gap. Germline V CDR1 and CDR2: MNHEY, SMNVEV (reference sequence).

The J gene is TRBJ1-5, the V gene TRBV2; TRBD1 matches at 7 bases. The germline CDR1 and CDR2 sequences are SNHLY and FYNNEI. The CDR3 is 13 amino acids. The V gene end was trimmed by 8 bases and the J gene end by 7 bases; junction bases not matched to a gene: 8. DNA for the CDR3: TGTGCCAGCGGACAGGAAAAAAACCAGCCCCAGCATTTT. Residues: CASGQEKNQPQHF.

The chain recombines TRBV28 with TRBJ1-5; D call uncertain. Germline V CDR1 and CDR2: MDHEN, SYDVKM. The CDR3 extends over 14 amino acids. V dropped 5 bases and J dropped 2 bases, with 10 bases sitting between them. The CDR3 DNA reads as TGTGCCAGCAGTCCAATAGGAGGCAATCAGCCCCAGCATTTT. Protein sequence: CASSPIGGNQPQHF.

The V and J genes are TRBV18 and TRBJ1-2, with D unclear. In germline, CDR1 is KGHSH, CDR2 LQKENI. V lost 6 bases, J lost 5 bases, and 13 bases lay in between. The CDR3 is made up of 13 amino acids. The CDR3 bases are TGTGCCAGCTCCCCGCAGCCCCGGTATGGCTACACCTTC. Amino acids: CASSPQPRYGYTF.

The chain couples TRBV18 to TRBJ2-7, with 8 bases matching TRBD1. This CDR3 contains 13 residues. Trimming at V came to 2 bases and at J to 6 bases, leaving 3 bases not matched to a gene. CDR1 is KGHSH and CDR2 is LQKENI in the germline V gene. CDR3 DNA sequence: TGTGCCAGCTCACCAGTGACAGGGGTCGAGCAGTACTTC. Its protein product is CASSPVTGVEQYF.

In DNA form, the CDR3 reads TGTGCCAGCAGTGACTCAGCGGGCCAAGAGACCCAGTACTTC. It yields the protein CASSDSAGQETQYF. This chain links TRBV6-4 with TRBJ2-5; possible D gene TRBD2, 6 bases. This CDR3 comprises 14 residues. V was pared by 0 bases and J by 1 base, with 6 bases between. CDR1 MRHNA and CDR2 SNTAGT come from the germline V gene.

The rearrangement links TRBV18 to TRBJ2-7; D not resolved. Germline CDR1 is KGHSH and CDR2 is LQKENI. Deletions cut 2 bases from V and 4 bases from J, with 6 bases between. This CDR3 spans 12 amino acids. The CDR3 reads CASSPEAYEQYF. CDR3 DNA sequence: TGTGCCAGCTCACCAGAAGCTTACGAGCAGTACTTC.

The chain combines TRBV6-5 with TRBJ2-2; maybe TRBD1 (5 bases). V was shortened by 7 bases and J by 5 bases, with 17 bases between the two germline ends. The CDR3 is 15 amino acids. Germline V gives CDR1 MNHEY, CDR2 SVGAGI. CDR3 region: CASTLTRDFTGELFF. CDR3 coding DNA: TGTGCCAGCACCCTAACCAGGGATTTTACCGGGGAGCTGTTTTTT.

The chain couples TRBV7-7 to TRBJ2-1; maybe TRBD2 (6 bases). The CDR3 has 17 residues. The germline V gene encodes CDR1 SSHAT and CDR2 FNYEAQ (reference sequence). The germline V and J ends were trimmed by 4 bases and 2 bases, with 18 bases remaining between them. The CDR3 DNA reads as TGTGCCAGCAGCTACCGGAACGGGGAGGTCCCCTACAATGAGCAGTTCTTC. Translated: CASSYRNGEVPYNEQFF.

The V call is TRBV11-3, the J call TRBJ2-2, with TRBD1 matching over 7 bases. Looked up from germline, CDR1 is SGHNT and CDR2 is YENEEA. The CDR3 contains 15 residues. With V trimmed by 5 bases and J by 0 bases, 3 bases remained unmatched. CDR3 bases: TGTGCCAGCAGCCAGGGGACAGCGAACACCGGGGAGCTGTTTTTT. It codes for CASSQGTANTGELFF.

The chain carries TRBV5-1 and TRBJ1-3; no clear D. V gave up 0 bases and J gave up 0 bases, with 10 bases separating them. Per the germline V gene, CDR1 is SGHRS and CDR2 is YFSETQ. The CDR3 covers 16 residues. CDR3 DNA: TGCGCCAGCAGCTTGGAAGCAGGATCCTCTGGAAACACCATATATTTT. It is translated as CASSLEAGSSGNTIYF.

This clone showed up just a few times. The genes are TRBV5-1 and TRBJ2-1, with 7 bases that match TRBD1. Germline V gives CDR1 SGHRS, CDR2 YFSETQ. Losses at the gene ends were 3 bases for V and 3 bases for J; bases not matched to a gene: 12. The length of the CDR3 is 17 residues. The CDR3 here is CASSSHLDRTNYNEQFF. The CDR3 bases are TGCGCCAGCAGCTCTCACCTGGACAGGACCAACTACAATGAGCAGTTCTTC.

The V call is TRBV5-1, the J call TRBJ2-5; TRBD1 or TRBD2 may be the D gene (5 bases each). Germline CDR1 SGHRS, CDR2 YFSETQ. V was cut by 4 bases and J by 2 bases, with 21 bases left in between. This CDR3 spans 17 amino acids. The CDR3 protein is CASSPMGTRWMQETQYF. CDR3 sequence (DNA): TGCGCCAGCAGCCCAATGGGGACCCGGTGGATGCAAGAGACCCAGTACTTC.

This chain connects TRBV10-2 to TRBJ2-7; the D is unclear. The CDR3 spans 12 residues. The V gene's germline CDR1 is WSHSY and CDR2 SAAADI. V was shortened by 1 base and J by 3 bases, with 4 bases between the two germline ends. CDR3 amino acids: CASSEWSYEQYF. CDR3 nucleotides: TGCGCCAGCAGTGAGTGGAGCTACGAGCAGTACTTC.

This chain links TRBV13 with TRBJ1-1; D possibly corresponds to TRBD1 (5 bases). The CDR3 totals 17 residues. The ends were cut back, 2 bases at V and 4 bases at J, with 20 bases in the middle. Looked up from germline, CDR1 is PRHDT and CDR2 is FYEKMQ (reference sequence). Written as DNA, the CDR3 is TGTGCCAGCAGCTTATTTGATATGGCAGGGCTGAGCACTGAAGCTTTCTTT. Its translation: CASSLFDMAGLSTEAFF.

This chain joins TRBV10-2 and TRBJ2-7; D remains unclear. The CDR3 sequence is 15 residues long. CDR1 is WSHSY, CDR2 SAAADI, per germline. V lost 6 bases and J lost 0, with 15 bases in between. The CDR3 protein is CASSDISGFSYEQYF. The CDR3 nucleotides read TGCGCCAGCAGCGATATTTCCGGGTTCTCCTACGAGCAGTACTTC.

This sequence joins TRBV9 and TRBJ2-5; D is unclear. This CDR3 region has 13 residues. Germline values: CDR1 SGDLS, CDR2 YYNGEE. V dropped 4 bases and J dropped 5 bases, with 12 bases sitting between them. The CDR3 region is CASSPIGGETQYF. CDR3 bases: TGTGCCAGCAGCCCCATTGGTGGGGAGACCCAGTACTTC.

V usage is TRBV5-1 and J usage is TRBJ2-6; D not resolved. The CDR3 consists of 17 residues. V dropped 0 bases and J dropped 1 base, with 11 bases sitting between them. Germline V gene sequence: CDR1 SGHRS, CDR2 YFSETQ. The DNA for the CDR3 is TGCGCCAGCAGCTTGGGGGCCGCTAATTCTGGGGCCAACGTCCTGACTTTC. Translating it yields CASSLGAANSGANVLTF.